The T cell receptor (beta chain) described here comes from a study of shared clonotypes between healthy human individuals. General study findings and limits: Estimated clonotype richness was generally higher in naive than memory subsets.

Points on this clone: The antigen is undetermined.

The ends were cut back, 1 base at V and 3 bases at J, with 10 bases in the middle. The CDR3 spans 14 residues. CDR1 and CDR2 (germline): SGHDT, YYEEEE. Libraries were prepared by immunoSEQ multiplex PCR; TCRdb keeps only in-frame clonotypes and omits some of them. This sample has 1,400,000 or so clones, with just under 99% found just once. The TCR sequence derives from a young man in good health. The chain combines TRBV5-6 with TRBJ2-5; D call uncertain. Specimen: naive CD4+ T cells sorted from blood. Subset reported: CD45RA+ positively selected. CDR3 sequence (DNA): TGTGCCAGCAGCTTGTCGGGTAGGAAAGAGACCCAGTACTTC. Protein sequence: CASSLSGRKETQYF.